This TCR beta chain comes out of a study of control samples from healthy donors and cancer patients. The germline gives CDR1 SGHRS, CDR2 YFSETQ. The V segment lost 2 bases and the J segment 0 bases; nucleotides outside the gene matches: 1. The CDR3 is 15 amino acids. This table comes from immunoSEQ multiplex PCR, and its TCRdb copy is limited to in-frame clones, with some not included. The sample shows around 130,000 clones, about 88% of them seen only once. The receptor was derived from a man aged 50 or older in good health. The sample consisted of blood. V usage is TRBV5-1 and J usage is TRBJ2-2; 7 bases are a match to TRBD1. CDR3 DNA sequence: TGCGCCAGCAGCTTTGACAGGGCGAACACCGGGGAGCTGTTTTTT. Encoded protein: CASSFDRANTGELFF.